These 2 T cell receptor beta chains share one sample of origin, sequenced in a study of blood T cell repertoires in COVID-19. Profiling relied on immunoSEQ multiplex PCR, and the TCRdb table lists in-frame clones only, not all of them. The table includes approximately 390,000 clones, around 87% detected once. Input material: peripheral blood. The source of these receptors is an older woman with COVID-19, enrolled during active disease.

The chain combines TRBV5-6 with TRBJ1-2; 10 nucleotides align to TRBD1. Trimming at V came to 4 bases and at J to 4 bases, leaving 7 bases not matched to a gene. Looked up from germline, CDR1 is SGHDT and CDR2 is YYEEEE. The CDR3 totals 15 residues. The CDR3 spells CASSPGTGVSYGYTF. CDR3 DNA sequence: TGTGCCAGCAGCCCCGGGACAGGGGTTAGCTATGGCTACACCTTC.

This clone was found a few times. V usage is TRBV6-5 and J usage is TRBJ1-3; no definite D call. The V gene lost 8 bases and the J gene lost 5 bases, with 7 bases spanning the gap. Germline CDR1 and CDR2: MNHEY and SVGAGI. CDR3 length equals 11 residues. Here the CDR3 DNA reads TGTGCCAGCCGGTCGAGAAACACCATATATTTT. It specifies CASRSRNTIYF.